This T cell receptor beta chain was captured in a study of blood T cell repertoires in COVID-19. About the study: Material from acute and convalescent COVID-19 was sourced from the United States, Italy and Spain. T cells, B-cell-depleted T cells, or PBMCs supplied cDNA or gDNA.

The CDR3 is made up of 15 amino acids. V lost 2 bases to trimming and J lost 7 bases, with 17 bases between them. CDR1 and CDR2 (germline): MNHEY, SMNVEV (reference sequence). Measured with immunoSEQ multiplex PCR; TCRdb has only the in-frame clones, and not every one. The sample has a few hundred thousand clones; about 86% are singletons. The TCR was taken from a woman aged 45-65 years with acute or convalescent COVID-19. This chain links TRBV27 with TRBJ1-2; weak D call: TRBD1 (6 bases). The sample was peripheral blood. The CDR3 region has the DNA TGTGCCAGCAGTTTAAGAGGGGCGGGGGGCCGTGGCTACACCTTC. This encodes CASSLRGAGGRGYTF.